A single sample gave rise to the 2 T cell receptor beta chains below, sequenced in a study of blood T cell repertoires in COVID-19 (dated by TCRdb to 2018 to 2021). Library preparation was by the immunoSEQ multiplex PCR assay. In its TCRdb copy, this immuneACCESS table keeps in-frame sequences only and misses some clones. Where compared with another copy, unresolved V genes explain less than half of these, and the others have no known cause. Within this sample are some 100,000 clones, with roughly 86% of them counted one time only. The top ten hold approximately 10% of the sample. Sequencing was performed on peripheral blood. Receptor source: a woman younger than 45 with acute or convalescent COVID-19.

The CDR3 sequence is CASTGPLAYEQYF. The CDR3 DNA is TGTGCCAGTACGGGGCCACTCGCCTACGAGCAGTACTTC. This sequence joins TRBV7-9 and TRBJ2-7; perhaps D is TRBD1 or TRBD2 (5 bases each). Per germline, CDR1 SEHNR and CDR2 FQNEAQ (reference sequence). This CDR3 has 13 amino acids. Trimming took 9 bases from V and 2 from J, leaving 14 bases between them.

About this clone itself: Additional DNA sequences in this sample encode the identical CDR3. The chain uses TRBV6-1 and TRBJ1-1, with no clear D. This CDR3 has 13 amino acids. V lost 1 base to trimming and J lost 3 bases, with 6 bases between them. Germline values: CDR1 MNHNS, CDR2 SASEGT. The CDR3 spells CASSEGRYTEAFF. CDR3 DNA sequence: TGTGCCAGCAGTGAAGGGCGGTACACTGAAGCTTTCTTT.